This entry concerns a single T cell receptor (beta chain). Its antigen is unknown. The data were taken from a study of T cells and Merkel cell carcinoma outcomes. The CDR3 has 16 amino acids. V was clipped by 0 bases and J by 10 bases; unmatched bases: 13. Germline assignment: CDR1 SGDLS and CDR2 YYNGEE. Study results and limitations: In Merkel cell carcinoma, repertoire and T-cell density reportedly predicted outcomes.

Profiled with immunoSEQ multiplex PCR; TCRdb holds only in-frame clones, not every one. The sample has approximately 10,000 clones, 95% to 96% seen once. The receptor comes from a human donor with Merkel cell carcinoma. This chain joins TRBV9 and TRBJ2-1, with 7 bases aligning to TRBD2. Material: tumor tissue from Merkel cell carcinoma. Here the CDR3 DNA reads TGTGCCAGCAGCGTAGCTGGCGGGAGTGCCCATGGCGAGCAGTTCTTC. Its protein is CASSVAGGSAHGEQFF. Full variable domain (remainder filled in from reference TRBV9 and TRBJ2-1): DSGVTQTPKHLITATGQRVTLRCSPRSGDLSVYWYQQSLDQGLQFLIQYYNGEERAKGNILERFSAQQFPDLHSELNLSSLELGDSALYFCASSVAGGSAHGEQFFGPGTRLTVL.